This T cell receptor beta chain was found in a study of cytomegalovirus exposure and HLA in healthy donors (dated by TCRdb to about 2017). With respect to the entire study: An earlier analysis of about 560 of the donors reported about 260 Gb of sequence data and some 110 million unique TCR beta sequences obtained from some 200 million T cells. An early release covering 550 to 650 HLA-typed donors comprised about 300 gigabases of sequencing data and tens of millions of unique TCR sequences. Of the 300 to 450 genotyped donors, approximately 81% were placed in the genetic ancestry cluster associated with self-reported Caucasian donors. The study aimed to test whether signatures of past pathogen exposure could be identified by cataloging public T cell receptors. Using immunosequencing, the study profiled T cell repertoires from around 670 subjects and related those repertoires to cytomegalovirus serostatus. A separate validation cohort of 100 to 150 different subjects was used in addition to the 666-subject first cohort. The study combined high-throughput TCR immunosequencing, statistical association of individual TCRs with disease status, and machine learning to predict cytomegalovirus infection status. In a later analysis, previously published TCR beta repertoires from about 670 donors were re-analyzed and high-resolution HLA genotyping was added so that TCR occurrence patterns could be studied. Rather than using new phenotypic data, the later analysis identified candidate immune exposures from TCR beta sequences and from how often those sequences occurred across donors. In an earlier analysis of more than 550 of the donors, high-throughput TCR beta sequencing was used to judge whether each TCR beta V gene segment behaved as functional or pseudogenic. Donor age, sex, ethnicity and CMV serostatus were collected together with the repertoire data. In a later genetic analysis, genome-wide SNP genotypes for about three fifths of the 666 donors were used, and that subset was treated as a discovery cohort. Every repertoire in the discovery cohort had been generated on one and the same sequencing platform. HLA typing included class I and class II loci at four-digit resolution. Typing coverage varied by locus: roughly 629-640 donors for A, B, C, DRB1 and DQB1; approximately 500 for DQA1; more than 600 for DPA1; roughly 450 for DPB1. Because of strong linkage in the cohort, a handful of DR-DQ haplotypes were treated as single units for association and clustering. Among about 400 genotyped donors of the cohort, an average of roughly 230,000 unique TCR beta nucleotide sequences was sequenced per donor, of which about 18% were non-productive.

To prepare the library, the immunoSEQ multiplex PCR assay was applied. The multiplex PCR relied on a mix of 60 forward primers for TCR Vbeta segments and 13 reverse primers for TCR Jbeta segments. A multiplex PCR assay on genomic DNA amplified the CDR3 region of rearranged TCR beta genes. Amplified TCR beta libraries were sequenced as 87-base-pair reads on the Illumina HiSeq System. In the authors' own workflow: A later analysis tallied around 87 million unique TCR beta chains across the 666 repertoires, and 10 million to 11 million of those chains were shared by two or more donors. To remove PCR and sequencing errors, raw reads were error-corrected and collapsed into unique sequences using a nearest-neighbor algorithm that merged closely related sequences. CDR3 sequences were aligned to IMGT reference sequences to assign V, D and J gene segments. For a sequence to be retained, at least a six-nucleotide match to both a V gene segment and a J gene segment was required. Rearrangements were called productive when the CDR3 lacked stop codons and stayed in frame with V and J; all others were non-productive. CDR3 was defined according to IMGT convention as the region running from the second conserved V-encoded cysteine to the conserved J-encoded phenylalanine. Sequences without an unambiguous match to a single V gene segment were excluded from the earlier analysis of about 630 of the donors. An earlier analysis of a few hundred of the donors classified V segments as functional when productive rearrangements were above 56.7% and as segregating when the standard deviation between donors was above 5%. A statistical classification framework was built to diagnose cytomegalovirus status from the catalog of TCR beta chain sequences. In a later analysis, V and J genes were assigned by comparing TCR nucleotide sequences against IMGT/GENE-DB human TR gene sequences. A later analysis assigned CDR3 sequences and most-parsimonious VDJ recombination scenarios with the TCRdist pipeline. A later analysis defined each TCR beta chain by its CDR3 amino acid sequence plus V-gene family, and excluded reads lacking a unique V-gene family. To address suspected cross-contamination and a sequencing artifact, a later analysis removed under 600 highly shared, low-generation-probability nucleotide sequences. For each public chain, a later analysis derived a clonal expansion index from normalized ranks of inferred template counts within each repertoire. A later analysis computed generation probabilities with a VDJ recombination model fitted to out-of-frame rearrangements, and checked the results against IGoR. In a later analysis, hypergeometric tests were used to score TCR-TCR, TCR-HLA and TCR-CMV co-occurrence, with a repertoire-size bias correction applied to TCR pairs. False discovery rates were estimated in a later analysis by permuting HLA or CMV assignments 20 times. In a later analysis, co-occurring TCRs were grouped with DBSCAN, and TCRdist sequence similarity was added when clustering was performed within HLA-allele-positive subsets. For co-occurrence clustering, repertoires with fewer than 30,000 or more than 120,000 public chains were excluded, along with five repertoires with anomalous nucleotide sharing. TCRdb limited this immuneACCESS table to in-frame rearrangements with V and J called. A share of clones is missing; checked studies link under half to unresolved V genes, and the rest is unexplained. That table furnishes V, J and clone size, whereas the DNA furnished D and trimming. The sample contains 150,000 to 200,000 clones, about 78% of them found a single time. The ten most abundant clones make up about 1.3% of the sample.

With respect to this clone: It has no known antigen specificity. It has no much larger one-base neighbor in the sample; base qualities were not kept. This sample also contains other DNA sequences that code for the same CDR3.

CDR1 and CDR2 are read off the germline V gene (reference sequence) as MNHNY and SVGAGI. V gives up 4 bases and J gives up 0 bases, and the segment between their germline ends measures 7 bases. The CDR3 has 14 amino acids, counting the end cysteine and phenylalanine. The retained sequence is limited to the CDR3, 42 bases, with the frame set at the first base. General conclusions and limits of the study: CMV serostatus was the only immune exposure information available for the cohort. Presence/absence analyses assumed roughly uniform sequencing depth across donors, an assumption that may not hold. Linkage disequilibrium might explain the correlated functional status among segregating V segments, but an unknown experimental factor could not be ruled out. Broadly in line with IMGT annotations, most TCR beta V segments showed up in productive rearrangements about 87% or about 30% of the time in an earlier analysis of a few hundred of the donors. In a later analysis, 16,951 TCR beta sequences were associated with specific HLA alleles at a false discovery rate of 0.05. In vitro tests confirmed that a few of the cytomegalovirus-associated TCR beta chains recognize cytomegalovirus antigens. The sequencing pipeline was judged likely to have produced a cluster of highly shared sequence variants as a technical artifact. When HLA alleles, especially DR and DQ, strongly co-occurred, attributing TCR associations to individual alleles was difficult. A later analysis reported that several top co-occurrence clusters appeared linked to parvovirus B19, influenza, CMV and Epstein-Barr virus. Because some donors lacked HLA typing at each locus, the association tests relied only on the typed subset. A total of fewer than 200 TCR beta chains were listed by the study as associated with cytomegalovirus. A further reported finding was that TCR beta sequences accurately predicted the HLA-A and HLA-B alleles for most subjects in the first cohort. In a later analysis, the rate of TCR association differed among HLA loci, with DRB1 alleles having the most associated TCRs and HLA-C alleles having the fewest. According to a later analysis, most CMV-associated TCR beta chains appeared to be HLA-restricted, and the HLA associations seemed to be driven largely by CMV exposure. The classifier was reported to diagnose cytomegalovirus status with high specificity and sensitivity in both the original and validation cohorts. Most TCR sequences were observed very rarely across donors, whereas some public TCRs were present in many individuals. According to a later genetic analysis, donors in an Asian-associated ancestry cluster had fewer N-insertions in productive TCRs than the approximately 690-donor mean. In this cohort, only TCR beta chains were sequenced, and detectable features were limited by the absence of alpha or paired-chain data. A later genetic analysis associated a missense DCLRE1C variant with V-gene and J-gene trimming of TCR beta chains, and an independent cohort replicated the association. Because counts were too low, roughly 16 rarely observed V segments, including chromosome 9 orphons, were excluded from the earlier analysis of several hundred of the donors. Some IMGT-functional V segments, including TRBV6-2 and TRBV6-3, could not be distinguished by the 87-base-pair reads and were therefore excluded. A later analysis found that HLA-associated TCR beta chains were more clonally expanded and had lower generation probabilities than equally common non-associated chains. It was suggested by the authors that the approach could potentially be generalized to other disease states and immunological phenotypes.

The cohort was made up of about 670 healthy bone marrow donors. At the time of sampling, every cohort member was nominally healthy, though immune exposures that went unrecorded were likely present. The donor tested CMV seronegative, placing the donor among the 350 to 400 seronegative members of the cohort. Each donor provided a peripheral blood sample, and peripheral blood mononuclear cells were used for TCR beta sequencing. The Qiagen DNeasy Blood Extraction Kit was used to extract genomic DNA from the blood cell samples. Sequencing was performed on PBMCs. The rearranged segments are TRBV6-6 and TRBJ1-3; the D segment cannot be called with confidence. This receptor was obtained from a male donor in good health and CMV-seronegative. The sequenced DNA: TGTGCCAGCAGTTTTGAGGCCTCTGGAAACACCATATATTTT. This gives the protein CASSFEASGNTIYF.